The present TCR beta chain was sequenced within a study of blood T cell repertoires in COVID-19. V was pared by 2 bases and J by 9 bases, with 4 bases of the junction left unmatched. Germline V gene lookup returns CDR1 SGHTA and CDR2 FQGNSA. The CDR3 spans 13 residues. Profiling relied on immunoSEQ multiplex PCR, and the TCRdb table lists in-frame clones only, not all of them. The table includes around 370,000 clones, around 87% detected once. The chain joins TRBV7-2 to TRBJ1-1; 9 bases align to TRBD1. This TCR derives from a man younger than 35 with active or convalescent COVID-19. Source material: peripheral blood. CDR3: CASSLLGQGKAFF. The CDR3 coding sequence is TGTGCCAGCAGCTTACTTGGACAGGGGAAAGCTTTCTTT.